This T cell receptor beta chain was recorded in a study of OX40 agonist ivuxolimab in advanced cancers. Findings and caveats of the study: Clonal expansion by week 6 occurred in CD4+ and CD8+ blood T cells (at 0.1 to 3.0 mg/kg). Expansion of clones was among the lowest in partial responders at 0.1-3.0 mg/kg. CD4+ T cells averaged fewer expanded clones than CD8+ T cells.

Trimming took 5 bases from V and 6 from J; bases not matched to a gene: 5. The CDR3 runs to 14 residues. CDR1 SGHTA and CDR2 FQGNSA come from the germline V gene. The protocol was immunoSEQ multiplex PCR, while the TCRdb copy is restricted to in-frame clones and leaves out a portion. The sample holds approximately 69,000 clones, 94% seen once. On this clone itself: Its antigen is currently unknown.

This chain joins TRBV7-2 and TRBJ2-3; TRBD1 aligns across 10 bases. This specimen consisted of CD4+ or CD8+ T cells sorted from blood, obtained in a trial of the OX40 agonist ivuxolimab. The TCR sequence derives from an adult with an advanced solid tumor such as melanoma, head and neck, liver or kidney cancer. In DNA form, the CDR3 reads TGTGCCAGCAGCACCGACAGGGGGCTTGATACGCAGTATTTT. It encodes CASSTDRGLDTQYF.